This T cell receptor beta chain derives from a study of neoadjuvant anti-PD-1 for oral cavity cancer. On the study more broadly: Patients mostly received three to four biweekly nivolumab doses at 3 mg/kg before surgery. The study's findings and limits: Each response group had just a few patients in TCR analyses.

Worth noting for this clone: Its antigen is as yet unknown.

The V gene's germline CDR1 is GTSNPN and CDR2 SVGIG (reference sequence). V was pared by 0 bases and J by 1 base, with 6 bases between. The CDR3 has 13 amino acids. Time point denoted: after neoadjuvant nivolumab, at surgical resection. Method: immunoSEQ multiplex PCR; TCRdb's copy keeps in-frame clones and lacks some. The data show tens of thousands of clones, with more than 35% seen just once and roughly 15% held by the top ten. The sequence was collected from a person aged 35-79 years with oral cavity squamous cell carcinoma. The chain links TRBV30 to TRBJ1-1; D uncertain. The specimen comprised tumor tissue, sampled after nivolumab (anti-PD-1) treatment. This CDR3 reads CAWSVNPNTEAFF. The DNA of the CDR3 is TGTGCCTGGAGTGTTAATCCGAACACTGAAGCTTTCTTT. The full variable domain, in which reference TRBV30 and TRBJ1-1 provide the parts outside the CDR3, is SQTIHQWPATLVQPVGSPLSLECTVEGTSNPNLYWYRQAAGRGLQLLFYSVGIGQISSEVPQNLSASRPQDRQFILSSKKLLLSDSGFYLCAWSVNPNTEAFFGQGTRLTVV.